The 27 T cell receptor beta chains in this list originate from one sample, sequenced in a study of high-grade serous ovarian cancer treatment subgroups. Libraries were prepared by immunoSEQ multiplex PCR; TCRdb keeps only in-frame clonotypes and omits some of them. The sample gives 13,000 or so clones, 88% of which show up once; around 2.9% is in the top ten. The tumor samples were collected prior to definitive surgery or chemotherapy. Sequencing input: tumor tissue. The receptors shown here come from a human donor with high-grade serous ovarian cancer.

This rearrangement joins TRBV6-6 to TRBJ2-2; tentative D call: TRBD1 (5 bases). The V end was cut by 7 bases, the J end by 4 bases, with 13 bases between. There are 14 residues in the CDR3. Germline V gene sequence: CDR1 MNHNY, CDR2 SVGAGI (reference sequence). The CDR3 here is CASMSGSGTGELFF. CDR3 nucleotide sequence: TGTGCCAGCATGTCAGGGTCGGGCACCGGGGAGCTGTTTTTT.

This clone was counted a few times. The chain is built from TRBV27 and TRBJ1-1, with 7 bases that match TRBD1. CDR3 size: 16 residues. Losses at the gene ends were 4 bases for V and 1 base for J; bases not matched to a gene: 9. CDR1 is MNHEY and CDR2 is SMNVEV in the germline V gene (reference sequence). The CDR3: CASSSPTGRGNTEAFF. CDR3 in DNA: TGTGCCAGCAGTTCCCCGACAGGGAGAGGGAACACTGAAGCTTTCTTT.

The V and J genes are TRBV9 and TRBJ1-1; TRBD1 matches at 8 bases. In germline, CDR1 is SGDLS, CDR2 YYNGEE. This CDR3 has 17 amino acids. The trim removed 4 bases at V and 0 bases at J, leaving 11 bases unmatched. CDR3 nucleotide sequence: TGTGCCAGCAGCCCGCGTCCCGGGACAGGACTGAACACTGAAGCTTTCTTT. The encoded protein is CASSPRPGTGLNTEAFF.

This clone was counted a single time. V and J are TRBV28 and TRBJ1-1, with D unresolved. The CDR3 spans 13 residues. V was cut by 3 bases and J by 1 base, with 6 bases left in between. Germline V lookup: CDR1 MDHEN, CDR2 SYDVKM. The CDR3 here is CASSFRGNTEAFF. The DNA of the CDR3 is TGTGCCAGCAGTTTTCGGGGGAACACTGAAGCTTTCTTT.

The genes are TRBV2 and TRBJ2-5; D is uncertain. CDR3 size: 13 residues. The ends were cut back, 4 bases at V and 0 bases at J, with 6 bases in the middle. The germline CDR1 and CDR2 sequences are SNHLY and FYNNEI. The CDR3 DNA follows: TGTGCCAGCAGTGGGGCTAACCAAGAGACCCAGTACTTC. Its translation: CASSGANQETQYF.

The gene calls are TRBV5-5 and TRBJ1-4; D is unclear. The CDR3 extends over 13 amino acids. Trimming stripped 4 bases from V and 4 bases from J, with 8 bases between. Germline V gives CDR1 SGHKS, CDR2 YYEKEE (reference sequence). This CDR3 reads CASSLDHNEKLFF. Here the CDR3 DNA reads TGTGCCAGCAGCCTCGACCATAATGAAAAACTGTTTTTT.

This sequence joins TRBV18 and TRBJ1-4; D gene unclear. CDR1 and CDR2 (germline): KGHSH, LQKENI. The CDR3 loop spans 14 amino acids. Trimming shortened V by 8 bases and J by 0 bases, and 10 bases separated the two germline ends. CDR3 nucleotide sequence: TGTGCCAGCCGGGCCTCCACAACTAATGAAAAACTGTTTTTT. Encoded protein: CASRASTTNEKLFF.

The chain combines TRBV4-2 with TRBJ2-4; no clear D. Trimming removed 0 bases from V and 0 bases from J, with 12 bases in between. This CDR3 comprises 17 residues. Germline lookup yields CDR1 LGHNA and CDR2 YNFKEQ. This chain's CDR3 is CASSQESRQVAKNIQYF. The CDR3 bases are TGTGCCAGCAGCCAAGAGTCCCGACAAGTAGCCAAAAACATTCAGTACTTC.

The genes are TRBV7-8 and TRBJ1-1, with a weak D call TRBD1 (6 bases). V was cut by 5 bases and J by 1 base, with 14 bases left in between. The CDR3 runs 15 residues. Germline values: CDR1 SGHVS, CDR2 FQNEAQ. The CDR3 DNA sequence: TGTGCCAGCAGCCGAGGGGACACGGAGAACACTGAAGCTTTCTTT. It codes for CASSRGDTENTEAFF. Together with reference TRBV7-8 and TRBJ1-1, the CDR3 gives the full variable domain: GAGVSQSPRYKVAKRGQDVALRCDPISGHVSLFWYQQALGQGPEFLTYFQNEAQLDKSGLPSDRFFAERPEGSVSTLKIQRTQQEDSAVYLCASSRGDTENTEAFFGQGTRLTVV.

This clone appeared once. V is TRBV15 and J is TRBJ1-1; D might be TRBD1 (5 bases). The CDR3 length is 15 residues. From germline, CDR1 is LNHNV and CDR2 YYDKDF (reference sequence). V lost 4 bases to trimming and J lost 5 bases, with 17 bases between them. CDR3 nucleotides: TGTGCCACCAGCAATCCCCAGGCGGGGCTGACTGAAGCTTTCTTT. Its translation is CATSNPQAGLTEAFF.

The V call is TRBV5-1, the J call TRBJ2-5, with D possibly matching TRBD2 (5 bases). Trimming removed 2 bases at V and 4 bases at J, with 9 bases between. Per the germline V gene, CDR1 is SGHRS and CDR2 is YFSETQ. The CDR3 runs 13 residues. CDR3 coding DNA: TGCGCCAGCAGCTTCTGGGCGGGAGAGACCCAGTACTTC. Its protein is CASSFWAGETQYF. The entire variable domain, with the rest obtained from reference TRBV5-1 and TRBJ2-5, is as follows: KAGVTQTPRYLIKTRGQQVTLSCSPISGHRSVSWYQQTPGQGLQFLFEYFSETQRNKGNFPGRFSGRQFSNSRSEMNVSTLELGDSALYLCASSFWAGETQYFGPGTRLLVL.

This sequence joins TRBV19 and TRBJ1-3, with D perhaps TRBD1 (5 bases). There are 15 residues in the CDR3. V was trimmed by 3 bases and J by 8 bases, leaving 17 bases between them. Looked up from germline, CDR1 is LNHDA and CDR2 is SQIVND (reference sequence). CDR3 in amino acids: CASSMKQGPRHTIYF. Here the CDR3 DNA reads TGTGCCAGTAGTATGAAGCAGGGACCTCGGCACACCATATATTTT.

The V call is TRBV18, the J call TRBJ2-1; D might be TRBD1 (6 bases). Between the trimmed V and J ends, which lost 2 bases and 4 bases, there was a span of 9 bases. There are 14 residues in the CDR3. Germline assignment: CDR1 KGHSH and CDR2 LQKENI. CDR3 sequence reads: CASSPSQGYNEQFF. The DNA for the CDR3 is TGTGCCAGCTCACCATCGCAGGGGTACAATGAGCAGTTCTTC. Variable domain in full (rest from reference TRBV18 and TRBJ2-1): NAGVMQNPRHLVRRRGQEARLRCSPMKGHSHVYWYRQLPEEGLKFMVYLQKENIIDESGMPKERFSAEFPKEGPSILRIQQVVRGDSAAYFCASSPSQGYNEQFFGPGTRLTVL.

V gene TRBV7-9 combines with J gene TRBJ2-5; D remains unclear. This CDR3 contains 13 residues. The ends were cut back, 1 base at V and 2 bases at J, with 5 bases in the middle. Germline CDR1 reads SEHNR; CDR2 reads FQNEAQ (reference sequence). The CDR3 here is CASSLGAQETQYF. CDR3 in DNA: TGTGCCAGCAGCTTAGGTGCACAAGAGACCCAGTACTTC.

The rearrangement joins TRBV19 to TRBJ2-3; 8 bases map to TRBD1. Germline lookup yields CDR1 LNHDA and CDR2 SQIVND (reference sequence). The CDR3 has 17 residues. Germline trimming cut 3 bases from V and 1 base from J; bases unmatched to any gene: 9. Here the CDR3 reads CASSILRNRGGTDTQYF. CDR3 coding DNA: TGTGCCAGTAGTATTCTCCGGAACAGGGGGGGCACAGATACGCAGTATTTT.

The chain carries TRBV5-4 and TRBJ1-2; D perhaps matches TRBD1 (5 bases). V gave up 0 bases and J gave up 4 bases, with 10 bases separating them. Looked up from germline, CDR1 is SGHNT and CDR2 is YYREEE (reference sequence). The CDR3 extends over 14 amino acids. The CDR3: CASSLVGTTYGYTF. The CDR3, as DNA: TGTGCCAGCAGCTTGGTTGGGACCACCTATGGCTACACCTTC. The full variable domain, with the rest looked up from reference TRBV5-4 and TRBJ1-2, is ETGVTQSPTHLIKTRGQQVTLRCSSQSGHNTVSWYQQALGQGPQFIFQYYREEENGRGNFPPRFSGLQFPNYSSELNVNALELDDSALYLCASSLVGTTYGYTFGSGTRLTVV.

This chain uses TRBV5-1 with TRBJ2-2; tentatively, D is TRBD2 (6 bases). Germline values: CDR1 SGHRS, CDR2 YFSETQ. Trimming took off 2 bases at V and 4 bases at J, with 18 bases between the two ends. The CDR3 runs to 17 residues. CDR3 sequence: CASSFNSGTRGTGELFF. Here the CDR3 DNA reads TGCGCCAGCAGCTTCAACTCCGGGACTCGAGGCACCGGGGAGCTGTTTTTT.

The chain is built from TRBV7-2 and TRBJ2-5; 11 positions match TRBD2. CDR3 length: 16 residues. Germline assignment: CDR1 SGHTA and CDR2 FQGNSA. V shed 0 bases, J shed 7 bases, and the junction held 7 bases outside the gene matches. The CDR3 nucleotides read TGTGCCAGCAGCTTAGCTAGCGGGGGGGCTGGGGGGACCCAGTACTTC. Amino acid sequence: CASSLASGGAGGTQYF.

The chain has TRBV9 and TRBJ1-1; D call uncertain. The CDR3 is 15 amino acids. V shed 0 bases and J shed 1 base, with 10 bases lying between them. CDR1 is SGDLS, CDR2 YYNGEE, per germline. The CDR3: CASSVVGGGNTEAFF. CDR3 coding DNA: TGTGCCAGCAGCGTAGTTGGAGGTGGGAACACTGAAGCTTTCTTT.

The chain joins TRBV10-3 to TRBJ2-1, with 9 nucleotides matching TRBD1. The CDR3 runs 13 residues. V trimming: 9 bases; J trimming: 7 bases; junction bases outside the gene matches: 7. Germline assignment: CDR1 ENHRY and CDR2 SYGVKD. CDR3 residues: CAIRTGEVNEQFF. DNA of the CDR3: TGTGCCATTAGGACAGGGGAAGTGAATGAGCAGTTCTTC.

The gene calls are TRBV6-6 and TRBJ2-2; unclear D gene. Germline lookup yields CDR1 MNHNY and CDR2 SVGAGI (reference sequence). This CDR3 contains 15 residues. Trimming removed 3 bases from V and 4 bases from J, with 12 bases in between. In DNA, the CDR3 is TGTGCCAGCAGTTATAGTCGGGTCGCCACCGGGGAGCTGTTTTTT. Translated, it gives CASSYSRVATGELFF.

The chain carries TRBV29-1 and TRBJ1-2, with 8 bases fitting TRBD1. The CDR3 is 13 amino acids. The V gene's germline CDR1 is SQVTM and CDR2 ANQGSEA. With 5 bases clipped from V and 2 bases from J, the junction kept 4 bases outside the gene matches. The DNA of the CDR3 is TGCAGCGTTTCAGACAGGGGAAACTATGGCTACACCTTC. Translated, it gives CSVSDRGNYGYTF. Looking up the rest from reference TRBV29-1 and TRBJ1-2 gives the full variable domain: SAVISQKPSRDICQRGTSLTIQCQVDSQVTMMFWYRQQPGQSLTLIATANQGSEATYESGFVIDKFPISRPNLTFSTLTVSNMSPEDSSIYLCSVSDRGNYGYTFGSGTRLTVV.

V is TRBV30 and J is TRBJ1-5; D remains unclear. The CDR3 has 15 residues. The V gene lost 1 base and the J gene lost 0 bases, with 10 bases spanning the gap. The germline CDR1 and CDR2 sequences are GTSNPN and SVGIG (reference sequence). The CDR3: CAWSAHLDSNQPQHF. CDR3 coding DNA: TGTGCCTGGAGTGCCCACTTGGATAGCAATCAGCCCCAGCATTTT.

The rearrangement links TRBV10-3 to TRBJ2-7; D may be TRBD1 (5 bases). CDR1 and CDR2 from the germline V gene are ENHRY and SYGVKD. Deletions cut 7 bases from V and 3 bases from J, with 16 bases between. This CDR3 has 14 amino acids. The DNA of the CDR3 is TGTGCCATCATCCCAGGGCCTGGTAGCTACGAGCAGTACTTC. Translated: CAIIPGPGSYEQYF.

This clone has only a few counts. Other nucleotide sequences from this sample produce the same CDR3. This chain uses TRBV13 with TRBJ1-4, with D possibly being TRBD1 (5 bases). The CDR3 has 13 amino acids. The V gene's germline CDR1 is PRHDT and CDR2 FYEKMQ (reference sequence). Between the trimmed V and J ends, which lost 8 bases and 5 bases, there was a span of 12 bases. The chain's CDR3 is CASSGTENEKLFF. In nucleotides, the CDR3 is TGTGCCAGCTCCGGGACTGAAAATGAAAAACTGTTTTTT.

The rearrangement joins TRBV5-1 to TRBJ2-6; D uncertain. Germline lookup yields CDR1 SGHRS and CDR2 YFSETQ. CDR3 size: 15 residues. Trimming shortened V by 0 bases and J by 1 base, and 5 bases separated the two germline ends. The CDR3, as DNA: TGCGCCAGCAGCTTGGTTGGGTCTGGGGCCAACGTCCTGACTTTC. Translation: CASSLVGSGANVLTF.

This chain uses TRBV18 with TRBJ1-5; no firm D call. Trimming left V 3 bases short and J 3 bases short, with 9 bases between. Germline values: CDR1 KGHSH, CDR2 LQKENI. CDR3 size: 14 residues. CDR3 sequence reads: CASSPSGNNQPQHF. The DNA of the CDR3 is TGTGCCAGCTCACCGTCAGGTAACAATCAGCCCCAGCATTTT.